The T cell receptor beta chain under discussion was sequenced for a study of blood T cell repertoires in COVID-19. Overall study context: Spain, Italy and the United States supplied samples that represented acute and convalescent COVID-19. T cells, B-cell-depleted T cells, or PBMCs provided the cDNA or gDNA that served as material.

Generated by immunoSEQ multiplex PCR, the TCRdb table keeps only in-frame clones and is missing some. This sample yields around 200,000 clones, of which around four fifths are seen a single time; about 9% belongs to the top ten. V lost 6 bases and J lost 4; bases outside the gene matches: 2. CDR3 length equals 13 residues. Sequencing was performed on peripheral blood. The sequence was obtained from a man in his forties with active or convalescent COVID-19. The chain employs TRBV12-3 or TRBV12-4 and TRBJ2-2; 7 bases line up with TRBD2. CDR3 protein: CASRPGGTGELFF. The DNA of the CDR3 is TGTGCCAGCAGACCGGGGGGCACCGGGGAGCTGTTTTTT.